Sequencing of this T cell receptor (beta chain) was carried out in a study of cytomegalovirus exposure and HLA in healthy donors. Germline trimming cut 3 bases from V and 0 bases from J; bases unmatched to any gene: 8. In germline, CDR1 is SNHLY, CDR2 FYNNEI. The CDR3 sequence is 18 residues long. The primer mix had 60 Vbeta and 13 Jbeta primers. Some clones are missing from TCRdb's copy, which holds only in-frame ones; the method was immunoSEQ multiplex PCR. The sample lists 150,000 to 200,000 clones; around 76% were seen once. Study results and limitations: There was a cluster of highly shared sequence variants that was likely a sequencing artifact.

This clone was detected only a few times. Antigen: not known. This clonotype was sampled from a man in his forties in good health and CMV-seropositive. Material: PBMCs. The V and J genes are TRBV2 and TRBJ2-1, with 10 bases matching TRBD1. This CDR3 reads CASSDWSWDRGSYNEQFF. The CDR3 DNA sequence: TGTGCCAGCAGTGATTGGAGTTGGGACAGGGGCTCCTACAATGAGCAGTTCTTC.